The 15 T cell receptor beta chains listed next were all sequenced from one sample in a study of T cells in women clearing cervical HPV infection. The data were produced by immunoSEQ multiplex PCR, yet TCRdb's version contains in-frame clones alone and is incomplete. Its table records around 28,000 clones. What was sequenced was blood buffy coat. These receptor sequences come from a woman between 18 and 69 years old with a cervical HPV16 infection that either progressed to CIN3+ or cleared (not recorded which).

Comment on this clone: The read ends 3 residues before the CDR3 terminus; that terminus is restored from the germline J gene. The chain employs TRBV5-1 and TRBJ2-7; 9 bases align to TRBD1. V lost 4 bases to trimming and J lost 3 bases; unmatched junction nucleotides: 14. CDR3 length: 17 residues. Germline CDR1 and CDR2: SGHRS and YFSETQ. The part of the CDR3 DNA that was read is TGCGCCAGCAGCCCCCCAGGGGCGGGACAGGGACACTACGAG. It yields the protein CASSPPGAGQGHYE. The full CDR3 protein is CASSPPGAGQGHYEQYF.

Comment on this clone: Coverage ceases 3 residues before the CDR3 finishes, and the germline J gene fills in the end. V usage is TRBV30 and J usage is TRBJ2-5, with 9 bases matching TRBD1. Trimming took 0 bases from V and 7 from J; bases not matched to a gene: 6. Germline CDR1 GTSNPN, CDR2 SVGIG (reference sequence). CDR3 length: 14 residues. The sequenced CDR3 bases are TGTGCCTGGAGTGTTGGGGACAGGGTCGGGACC. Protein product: CAWSVGDRVGT. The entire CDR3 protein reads CAWSVGDRVGTQYF.

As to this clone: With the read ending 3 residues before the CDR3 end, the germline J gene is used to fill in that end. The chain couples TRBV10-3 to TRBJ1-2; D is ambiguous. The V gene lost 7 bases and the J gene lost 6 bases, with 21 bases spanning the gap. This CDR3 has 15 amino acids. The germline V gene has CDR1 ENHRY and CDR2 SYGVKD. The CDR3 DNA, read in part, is TGTGCCATCAAGCGCTCAACCATCCAGCAAGATGGC. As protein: CAIKRSTIQQDG. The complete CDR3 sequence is CAIKRSTIQQDGYTF.

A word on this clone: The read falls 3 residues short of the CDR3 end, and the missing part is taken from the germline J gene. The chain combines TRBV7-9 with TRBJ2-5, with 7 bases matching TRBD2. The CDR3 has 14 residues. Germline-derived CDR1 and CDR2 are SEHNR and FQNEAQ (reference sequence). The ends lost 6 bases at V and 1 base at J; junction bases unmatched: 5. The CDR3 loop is CASRESGGQETQYF. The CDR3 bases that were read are TGTGCCAGCAGGGAGTCGGGGGGCCAAGAGACC.

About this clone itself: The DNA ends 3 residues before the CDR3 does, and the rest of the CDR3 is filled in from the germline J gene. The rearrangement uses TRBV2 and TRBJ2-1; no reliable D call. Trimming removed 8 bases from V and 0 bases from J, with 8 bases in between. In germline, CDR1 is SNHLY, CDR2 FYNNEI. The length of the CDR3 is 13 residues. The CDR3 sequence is CASGPSSYNEQFF. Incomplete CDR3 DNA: TGTGCCAGCGGTCCCAGCTCCTACAATGAG.

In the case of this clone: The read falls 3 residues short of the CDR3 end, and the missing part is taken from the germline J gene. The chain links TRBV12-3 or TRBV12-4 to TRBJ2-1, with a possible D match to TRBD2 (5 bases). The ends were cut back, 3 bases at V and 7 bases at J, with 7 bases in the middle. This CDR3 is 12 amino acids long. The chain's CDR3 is CASSLRVNEQFF. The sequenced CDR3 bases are TGTGCCAGCAGTTTGCGGGTAAATGAG.

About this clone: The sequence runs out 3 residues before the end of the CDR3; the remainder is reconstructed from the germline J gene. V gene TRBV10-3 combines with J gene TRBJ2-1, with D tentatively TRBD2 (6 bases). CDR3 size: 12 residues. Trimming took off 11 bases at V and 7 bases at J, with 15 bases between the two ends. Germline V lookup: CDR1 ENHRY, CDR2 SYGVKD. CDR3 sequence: CAVLGTSNEQFF. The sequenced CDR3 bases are TGTGCCGTCCTCGGGACTTCAAATGAG.

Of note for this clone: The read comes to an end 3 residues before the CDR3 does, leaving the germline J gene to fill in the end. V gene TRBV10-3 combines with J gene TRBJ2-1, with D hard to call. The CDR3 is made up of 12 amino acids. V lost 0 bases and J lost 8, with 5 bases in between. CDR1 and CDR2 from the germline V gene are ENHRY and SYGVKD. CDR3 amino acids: CAISESTHEQFF. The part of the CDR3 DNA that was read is TGTGCCATCAGTGAGTCGACTCATGAG.

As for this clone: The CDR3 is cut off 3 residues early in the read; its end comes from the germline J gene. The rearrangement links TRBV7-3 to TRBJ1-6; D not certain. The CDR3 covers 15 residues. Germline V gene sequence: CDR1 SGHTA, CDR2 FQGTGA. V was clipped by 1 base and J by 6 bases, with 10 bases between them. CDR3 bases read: TGTGCCAGCAGCTTAATGGCAGGCCCTAATTCACCC. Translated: CASSLMAGPNSP. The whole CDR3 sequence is CASSLMAGPNSPLHF.

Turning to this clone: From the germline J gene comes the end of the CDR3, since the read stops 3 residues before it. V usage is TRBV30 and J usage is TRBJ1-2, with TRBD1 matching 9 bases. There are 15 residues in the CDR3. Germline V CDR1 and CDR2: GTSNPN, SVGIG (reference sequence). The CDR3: CAWETQDRGWEGYTF. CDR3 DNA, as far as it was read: TGTGCCTGGGAGACCCAGGACAGGGGATGGGAAGGC.

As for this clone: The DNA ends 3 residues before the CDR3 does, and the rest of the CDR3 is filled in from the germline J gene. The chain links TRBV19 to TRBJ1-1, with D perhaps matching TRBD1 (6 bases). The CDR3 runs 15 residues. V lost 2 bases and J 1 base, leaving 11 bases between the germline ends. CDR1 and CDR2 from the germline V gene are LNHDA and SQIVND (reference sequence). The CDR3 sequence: CASSISGQKNTEAFF. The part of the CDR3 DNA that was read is TGTGCCAGTAGTATAAGTGGACAGAAGAACACTGAA.

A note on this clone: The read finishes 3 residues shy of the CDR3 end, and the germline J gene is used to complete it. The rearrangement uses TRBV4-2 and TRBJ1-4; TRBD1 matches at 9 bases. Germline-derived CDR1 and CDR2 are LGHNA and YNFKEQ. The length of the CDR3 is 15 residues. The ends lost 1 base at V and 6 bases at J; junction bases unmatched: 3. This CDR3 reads CASSQVDRGDEKLFF. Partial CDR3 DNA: TGTGCCAGCAGCCAAGTCGACAGGGGGGATGAAAAA.

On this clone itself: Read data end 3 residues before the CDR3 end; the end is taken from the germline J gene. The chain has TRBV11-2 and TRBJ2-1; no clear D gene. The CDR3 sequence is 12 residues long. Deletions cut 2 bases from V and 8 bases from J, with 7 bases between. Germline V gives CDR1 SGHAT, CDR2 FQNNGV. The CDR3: CASSLTEDEQFF. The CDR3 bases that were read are TGTGCCAGCAGCTTAACAGAGGATGAG. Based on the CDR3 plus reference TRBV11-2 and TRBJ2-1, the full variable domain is EAGVAQSPRYKIIEKRQSVAFWCNPISGHATLYWYQQILGQGPKLLIQFQNNGVVDDSQLPKDRFSAERLKGVDSTLKIQPAKLEDSAVYLCASSLTEDEQFFGPGTRLTVL.

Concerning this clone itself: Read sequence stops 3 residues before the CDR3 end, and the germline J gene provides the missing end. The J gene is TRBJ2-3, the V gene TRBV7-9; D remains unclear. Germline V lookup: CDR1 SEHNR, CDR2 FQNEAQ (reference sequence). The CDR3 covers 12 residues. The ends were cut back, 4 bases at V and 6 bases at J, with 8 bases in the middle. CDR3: CASSSFLDTQYF. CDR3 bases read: TGTGCCAGCAGCTCCTTTTTGGATACG.

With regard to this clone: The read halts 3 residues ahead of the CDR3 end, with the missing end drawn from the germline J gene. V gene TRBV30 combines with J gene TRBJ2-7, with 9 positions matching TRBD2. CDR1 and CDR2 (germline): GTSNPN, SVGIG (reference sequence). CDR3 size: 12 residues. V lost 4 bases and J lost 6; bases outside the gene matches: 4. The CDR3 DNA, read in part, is TGTGCCTGGACTAGCGGGGTTTCCGAG. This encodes CAWTSGVSE. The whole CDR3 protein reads CAWTSGVSEQYF.